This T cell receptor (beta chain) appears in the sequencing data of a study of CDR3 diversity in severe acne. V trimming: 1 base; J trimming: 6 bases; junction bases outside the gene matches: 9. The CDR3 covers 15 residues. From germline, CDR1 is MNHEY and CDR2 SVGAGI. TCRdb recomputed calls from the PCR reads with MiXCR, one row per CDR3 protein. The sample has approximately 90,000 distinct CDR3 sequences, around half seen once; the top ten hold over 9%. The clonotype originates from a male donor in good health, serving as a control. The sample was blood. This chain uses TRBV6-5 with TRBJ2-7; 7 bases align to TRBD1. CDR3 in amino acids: CASSYFGTADSEQYF. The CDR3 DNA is TGTGCCAGCAGTTACTTCGGGACAGCGGATAGCGAGCAGTACTTC.